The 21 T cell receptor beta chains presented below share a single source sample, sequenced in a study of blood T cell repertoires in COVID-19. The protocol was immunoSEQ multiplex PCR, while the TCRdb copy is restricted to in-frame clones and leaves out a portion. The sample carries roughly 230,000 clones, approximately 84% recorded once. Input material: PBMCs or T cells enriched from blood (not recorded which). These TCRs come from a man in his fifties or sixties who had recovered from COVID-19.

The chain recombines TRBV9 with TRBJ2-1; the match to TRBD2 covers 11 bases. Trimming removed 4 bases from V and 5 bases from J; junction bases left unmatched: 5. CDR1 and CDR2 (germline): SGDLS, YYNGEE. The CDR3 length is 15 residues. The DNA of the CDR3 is TGTGCCAGCAGCTTTCTAGCGGGAGGAAACAATGAGCAGTTCTTC. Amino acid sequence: CASSFLAGGNNEQFF.

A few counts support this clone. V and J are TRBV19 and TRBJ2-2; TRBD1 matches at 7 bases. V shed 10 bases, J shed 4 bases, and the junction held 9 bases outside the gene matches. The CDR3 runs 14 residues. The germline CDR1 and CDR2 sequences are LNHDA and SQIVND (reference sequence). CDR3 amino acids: CATFLGGGTGELFF. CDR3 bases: TGTGCCACTTTCTTAGGGGGCGGCACCGGGGAGCTGTTTTTT.

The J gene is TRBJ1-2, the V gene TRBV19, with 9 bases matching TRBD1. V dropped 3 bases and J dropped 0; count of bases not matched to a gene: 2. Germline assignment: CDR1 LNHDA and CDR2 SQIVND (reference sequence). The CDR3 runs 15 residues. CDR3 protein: CASSMDRGANYGYTF. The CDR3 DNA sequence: TGTGCCAGTAGTATGGACAGGGGAGCTAACTATGGCTACACCTTC.

The CDR3 coding sequence is TGCGCCAGCAGCACCTCTCGACAGGGTGAAAAACTGTTTTTT. Its translation is CASSTSRQGEKLFF. This rearrangement joins TRBV5-1 to TRBJ1-4; TRBD1 aligns across 7 bases. Germline V gene lookup returns CDR1 SGHRS and CDR2 YFSETQ. With V trimmed by 4 bases and J by 7 bases, 7 bases remained unmatched. The CDR3 extends over 14 amino acids.

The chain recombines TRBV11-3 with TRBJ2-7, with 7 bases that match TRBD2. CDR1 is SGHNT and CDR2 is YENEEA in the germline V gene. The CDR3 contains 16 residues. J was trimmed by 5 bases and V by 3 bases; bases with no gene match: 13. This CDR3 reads CASSFRGLAGRNEQYF. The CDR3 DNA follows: TGTGCCAGCAGCTTCCGAGGATTAGCCGGGAGGAACGAGCAGTACTTC.

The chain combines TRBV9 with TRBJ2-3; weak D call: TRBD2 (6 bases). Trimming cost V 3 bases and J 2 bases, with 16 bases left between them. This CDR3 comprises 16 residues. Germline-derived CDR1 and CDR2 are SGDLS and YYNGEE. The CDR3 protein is CASSAEWGTLTDTQYF. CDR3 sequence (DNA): TGTGCCAGCAGCGCAGAGTGGGGGACTCTCACAGATACGCAGTATTTT.

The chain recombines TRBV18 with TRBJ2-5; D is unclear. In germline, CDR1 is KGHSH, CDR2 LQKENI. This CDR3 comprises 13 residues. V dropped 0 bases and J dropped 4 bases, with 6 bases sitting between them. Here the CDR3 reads CASSPPPGETQYF. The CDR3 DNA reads TGTGCCAGCTCACCACCCCCCGGAGAGACCCAGTACTTC.

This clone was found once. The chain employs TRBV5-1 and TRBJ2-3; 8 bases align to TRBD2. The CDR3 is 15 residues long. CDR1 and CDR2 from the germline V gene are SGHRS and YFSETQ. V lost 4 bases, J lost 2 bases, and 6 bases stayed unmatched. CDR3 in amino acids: CASSPRAGDTDTQYF. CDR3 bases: TGCGCCAGCAGCCCCCGAGCGGGGGACACAGATACGCAGTATTTT.

The CDR3 here is CSVQGSGGDQPQHF. Here the CDR3 DNA reads TGCAGCGTTCAAGGGTCAGGGGGCGATCAGCCCCAGCATTTT. The gene calls are TRBV29-1 and TRBJ1-5; 8 bases fit TRBD1. The V gene end was trimmed by 5 bases and the J gene end by 5 bases; junction bases not matched to a gene: 8. Germline V gives CDR1 SQVTM, CDR2 ANQGSEA. This CDR3 is built from 14 residues.

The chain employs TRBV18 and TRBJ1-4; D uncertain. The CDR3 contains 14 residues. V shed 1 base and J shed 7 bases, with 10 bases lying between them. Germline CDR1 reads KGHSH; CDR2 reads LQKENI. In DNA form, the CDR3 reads TGTGCCAGCTCACCACAGGACTGGGGTGAAAAACTGTTTTTT. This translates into CASSPQDWGEKLFF. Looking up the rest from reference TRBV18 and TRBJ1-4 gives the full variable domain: NAGVMQNPRHLVRRRGQEARLRCSPMKGHSHVYWYRQLPEEGLKFMVYLQKENIIDESGMPKERFSAEFPKEGPSILRIQQVVRGDSAAYFCASSPQDWGEKLFFGSGTQLSVL.

CDR3 nucleotide sequence: TGTGCCAGCAGCCAACCGGGGGGGGCTGACACAGATACGCAGTATTTT. Amino acid sequence: CASSQPGGADTDTQYF. The V and J genes are TRBV4-2 and TRBJ2-3, with 8 bases matching TRBD2. The CDR3 covers 16 residues. V gave up 2 bases and J gave up 2 bases; unmatched junction bases: 6. Per the germline V gene, CDR1 is LGHNA and CDR2 is YNFKEQ.

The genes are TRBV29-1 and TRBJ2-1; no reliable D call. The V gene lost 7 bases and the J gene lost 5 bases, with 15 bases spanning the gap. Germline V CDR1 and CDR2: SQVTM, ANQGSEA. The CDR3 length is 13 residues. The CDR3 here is CSALNWRNNEQFF. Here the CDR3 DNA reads TGCAGCGCCCTAAACTGGCGGAACAATGAGCAGTTCTTC.

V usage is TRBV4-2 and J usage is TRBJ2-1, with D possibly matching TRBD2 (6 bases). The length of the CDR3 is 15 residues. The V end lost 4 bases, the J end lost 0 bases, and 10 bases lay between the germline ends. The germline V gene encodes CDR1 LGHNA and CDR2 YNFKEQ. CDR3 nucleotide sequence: TGTGCCAGCAGCCGGGACTTCATCTCCTACAATGAGCAGTTCTTC. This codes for CASSRDFISYNEQFF.

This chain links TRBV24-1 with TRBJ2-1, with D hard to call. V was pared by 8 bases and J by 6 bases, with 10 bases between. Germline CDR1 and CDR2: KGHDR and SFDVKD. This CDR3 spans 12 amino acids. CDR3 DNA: TGTGCCACCACCTCCCGCGGCAATGAGCAGTTCTTC. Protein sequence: CATTSRGNEQFF.

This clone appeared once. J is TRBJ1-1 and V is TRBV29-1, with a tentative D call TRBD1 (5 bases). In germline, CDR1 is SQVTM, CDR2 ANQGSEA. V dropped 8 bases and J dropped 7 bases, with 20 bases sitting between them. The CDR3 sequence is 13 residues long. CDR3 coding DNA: TGCAGCTCCCGACGGGGGGGAGCGGGTGAAGCTTTCTTT. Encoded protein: CSSRRGGAGEAFF.

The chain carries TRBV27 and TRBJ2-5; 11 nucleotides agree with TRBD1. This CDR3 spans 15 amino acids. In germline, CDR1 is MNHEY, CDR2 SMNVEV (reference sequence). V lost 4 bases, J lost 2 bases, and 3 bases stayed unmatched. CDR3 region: CASSYRDRGQETQYF. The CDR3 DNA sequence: TGTGCCAGCAGTTACCGGGACAGGGGGCAAGAGACCCAGTACTTC.

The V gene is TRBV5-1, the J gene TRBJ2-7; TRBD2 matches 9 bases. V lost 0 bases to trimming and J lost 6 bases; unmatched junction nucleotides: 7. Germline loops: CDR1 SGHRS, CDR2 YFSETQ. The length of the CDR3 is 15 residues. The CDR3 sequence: CASSLEGTSSGEQYF. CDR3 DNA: TGCGCCAGCAGCTTGGAGGGGACTAGCTCGGGCGAGCAGTACTTC.

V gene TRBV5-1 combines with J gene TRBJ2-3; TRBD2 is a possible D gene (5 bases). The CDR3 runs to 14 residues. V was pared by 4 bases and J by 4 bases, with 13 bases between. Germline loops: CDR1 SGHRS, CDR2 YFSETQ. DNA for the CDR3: TGCGCCAGCAGCCGCGCCGGCGGGCCAGATACGCAGTATTTT. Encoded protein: CASSRAGGPDTQYF. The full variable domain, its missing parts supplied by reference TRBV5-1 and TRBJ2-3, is KAGVTQTPRYLIKTRGQQVTLSCSPISGHRSVSWYQQTPGQGLQFLFEYFSETQRNKGNFPGRFSGRQFSNSRSEMNVSTLELGDSALYLCASSRAGGPDTQYFGPGTRLTVL.

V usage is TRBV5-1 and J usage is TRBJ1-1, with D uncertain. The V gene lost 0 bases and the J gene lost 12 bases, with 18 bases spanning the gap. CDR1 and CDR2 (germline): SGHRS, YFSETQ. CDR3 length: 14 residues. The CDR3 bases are TGCGCCAGCAGCTTGGAGGCGGGGAAATTTGGAACTTTCTTT. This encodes CASSLEAGKFGTFF.

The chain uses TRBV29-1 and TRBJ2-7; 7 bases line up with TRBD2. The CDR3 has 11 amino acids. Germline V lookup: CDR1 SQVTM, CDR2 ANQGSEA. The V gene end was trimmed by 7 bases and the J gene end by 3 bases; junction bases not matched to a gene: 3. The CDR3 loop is CSAREGYEQYF. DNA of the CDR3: TGCAGCGCAAGGGAGGGCTACGAGCAGTACTTC.

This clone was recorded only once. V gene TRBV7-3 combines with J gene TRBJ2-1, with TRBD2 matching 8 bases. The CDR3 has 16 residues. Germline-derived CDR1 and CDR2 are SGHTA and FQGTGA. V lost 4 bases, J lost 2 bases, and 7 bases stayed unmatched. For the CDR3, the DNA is TGTGCCAGCAGCTCCGCTAGCGGGCTAACCTACAATGAGCAGTTCTTC. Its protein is CASSSASGLTYNEQFF.